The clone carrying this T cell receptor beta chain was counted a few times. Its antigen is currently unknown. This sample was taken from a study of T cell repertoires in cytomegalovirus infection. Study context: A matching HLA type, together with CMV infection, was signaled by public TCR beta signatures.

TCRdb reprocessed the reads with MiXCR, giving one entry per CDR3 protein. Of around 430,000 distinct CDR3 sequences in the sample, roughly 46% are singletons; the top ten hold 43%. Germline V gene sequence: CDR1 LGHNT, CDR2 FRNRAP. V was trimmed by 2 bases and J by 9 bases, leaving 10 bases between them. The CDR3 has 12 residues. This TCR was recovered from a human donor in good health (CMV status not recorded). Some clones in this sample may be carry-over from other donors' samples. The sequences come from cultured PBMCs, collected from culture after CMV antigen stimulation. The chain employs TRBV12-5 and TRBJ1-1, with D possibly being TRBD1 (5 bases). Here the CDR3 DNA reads TGTGCTAGTGGTTTGACCCCGGGACAAGCTTTCTTT. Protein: CASGLTPGQAFF.